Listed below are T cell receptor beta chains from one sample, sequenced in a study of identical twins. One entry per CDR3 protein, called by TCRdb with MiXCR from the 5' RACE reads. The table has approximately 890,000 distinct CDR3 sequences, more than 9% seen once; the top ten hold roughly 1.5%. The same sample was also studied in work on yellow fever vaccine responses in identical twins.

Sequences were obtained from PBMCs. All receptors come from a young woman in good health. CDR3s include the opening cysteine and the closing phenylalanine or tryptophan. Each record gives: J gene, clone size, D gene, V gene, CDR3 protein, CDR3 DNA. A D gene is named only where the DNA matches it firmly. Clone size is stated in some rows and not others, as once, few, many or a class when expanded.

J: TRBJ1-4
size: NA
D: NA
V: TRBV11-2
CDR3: CASSSSRVPNEKLFF
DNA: TGTGCCAGCAGCTCGAGCCGGGTCCCTAATGAAAAACTGTTTTTT

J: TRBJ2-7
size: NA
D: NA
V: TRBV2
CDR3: CASSAGVEYEQYF
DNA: TGTGCCAGCAGTGCAGGGGTGGAATACGAGCAGTACTTC

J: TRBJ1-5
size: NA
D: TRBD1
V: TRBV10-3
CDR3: CAISSGQENQPQHF
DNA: TGTGCCATCAGCTCGGGACAGGAAAATCAGCCCCAGCATTTT

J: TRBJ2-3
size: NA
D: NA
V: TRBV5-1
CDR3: CASSLKRLSSTDTQYF
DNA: TGCGCCAGCAGCTTAAAAAGATTATCTAGCACAGATACGCAGTATTTT

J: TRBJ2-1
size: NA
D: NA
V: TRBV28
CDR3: CASSSGAAPSSYNEQFF
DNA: TGTGCCAGCAGCTCCGGGGCCGCGCCGAGCTCCTACAATGAGCAGTTCTTC

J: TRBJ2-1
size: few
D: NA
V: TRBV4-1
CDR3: CASSPRRGNNEQFF
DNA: TGCGCCAGCAGCCCTCGACGGGGCAACAATGAGCAGTTCTTC

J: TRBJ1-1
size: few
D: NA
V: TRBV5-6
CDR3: CASSLVHTEAFF
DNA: TGTGCCAGCAGCTTGGTCCACACTGAAGCTTTCTTT

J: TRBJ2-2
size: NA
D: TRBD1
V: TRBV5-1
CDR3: CASSIGQGNTGELFF
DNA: TGCGCCAGCAGCATAGGACAGGGGAACACCGGGGAGCTGTTTTTT

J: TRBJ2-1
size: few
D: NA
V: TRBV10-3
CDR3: CAINRLGGGSEQFF
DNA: TGTGCCATCAACCGACTCGGAGGGGGTAGTGAGCAGTTCTTC

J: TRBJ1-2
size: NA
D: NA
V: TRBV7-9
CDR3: CASSLINYYGYTF
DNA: TGTGCCAGCAGCTTAATCAACTATTATGGCTACACCTTC

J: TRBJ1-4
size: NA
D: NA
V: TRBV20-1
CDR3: CSARLGGHNEKLFF
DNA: TGCAGTGCTAGATTAGGGGGACATAATGAAAAACTGTTTTTT

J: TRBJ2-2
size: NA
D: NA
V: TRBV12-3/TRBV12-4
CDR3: CASSFGAGNTGELFF
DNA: TGTGCCAGCAGTTTTGGTGCTGGGAACACCGGGGAGCTGTTTTTT

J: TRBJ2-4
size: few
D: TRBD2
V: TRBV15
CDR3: CATSRAGRDIQYF
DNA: TGTGCCACCAGCAGGGCGGGGAGGGACATTCAGTACTTC

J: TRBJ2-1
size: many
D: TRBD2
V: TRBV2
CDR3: CASRTGTSGRYAHNEQFF
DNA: TGTGCCAGCAGAACCGGGACTAGCGGGAGGTACGCCCACAATGAGCAGTTCTTC

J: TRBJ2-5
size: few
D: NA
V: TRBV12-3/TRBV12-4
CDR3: CASSLGPSRETQYF
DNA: TGTGCCAGCAGTTTAGGCCCCAGCAGGGAGACCCAGTACTTC

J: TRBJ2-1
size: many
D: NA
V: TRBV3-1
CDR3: CASSLVNRVGHEQFF
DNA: TGTGCCAGCAGCCTAGTGAACAGGGTAGGGCATGAGCAGTTCTTC

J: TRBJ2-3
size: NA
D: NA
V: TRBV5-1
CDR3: CASSPGRGVLTDTQYF
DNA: TGCGCCAGCAGTCCTGGCAGGGGAGTGCTCACAGATACGCAGTATTTT

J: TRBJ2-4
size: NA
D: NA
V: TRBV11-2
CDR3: CASSLQIAKNIQYF
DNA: TGTGCCAGCAGCTTACAGATAGCCAAAAACATTCAGTACTTC

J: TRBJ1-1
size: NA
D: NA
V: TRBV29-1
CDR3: CSGGGQSEAFF
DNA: TGCAGCGGAGGAGGGCAATCGGAAGCTTTCTTT

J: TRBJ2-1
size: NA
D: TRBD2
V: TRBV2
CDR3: CASSDVVASGENNEQFF
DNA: TGTGCCAGCAGTGACGTGGTGGCTAGCGGCGAAAACAATGAGCAGTTCTTC

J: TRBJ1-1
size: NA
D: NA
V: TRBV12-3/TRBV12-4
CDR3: CTCSLGSWDTIPHTEAFF
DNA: TGTACCTGCAGTTTAGGGTCGTGGGACACGATACCTCACACTGAAGCTTTCTTT

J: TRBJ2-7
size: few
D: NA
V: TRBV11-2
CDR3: CASSLDPGVTYEQYF
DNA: TGTGCCAGCAGCTTAGATCCAGGGGTAACCTACGAGCAGTACTTC

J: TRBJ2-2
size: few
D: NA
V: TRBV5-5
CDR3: CASSLVEFGELFF
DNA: TGTGCCAGCAGCTTGGTGGAATTCGGGGAGCTGTTTTTT

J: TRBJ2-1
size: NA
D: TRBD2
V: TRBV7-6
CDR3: CASSPTSGDYNEQFF
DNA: TGTGCCAGCAGCCCGACTAGCGGGGACTACAATGAGCAGTTCTTC

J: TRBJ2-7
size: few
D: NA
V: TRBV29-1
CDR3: CSAATGTDTGEQYF
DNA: TGCAGCGCTGCGACCGGGACGGATACGGGCGAGCAGTACTTC

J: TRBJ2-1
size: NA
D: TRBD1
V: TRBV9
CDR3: CASSDDRGHYNEQFF
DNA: TGTGCCAGCAGCGATGACAGGGGGCACTACAATGAGCAGTTCTTC

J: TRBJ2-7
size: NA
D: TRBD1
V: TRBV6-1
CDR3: CASSRTGASSDEQYF
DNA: TGTGCCAGCAGTAGGACAGGGGCCTCCTCGGACGAGCAGTACTTC

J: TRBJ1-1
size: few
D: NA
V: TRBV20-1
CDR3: CSARDLGGENTEAFF
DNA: TGCAGTGCTAGAGACCTTGGGGGGGAAAACACTGAAGCTTTCTTT

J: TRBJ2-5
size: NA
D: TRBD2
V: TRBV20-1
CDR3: CSARREGGETQYF
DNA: TGCAGTGCTAGAAGGGAGGGAGGAGAGACCCAGTACTTC

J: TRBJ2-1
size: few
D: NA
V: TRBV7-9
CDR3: CASSESETAYNEQFF
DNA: TGTGCCAGCAGCGAATCCGAGACAGCATACAATGAGCAGTTCTTC

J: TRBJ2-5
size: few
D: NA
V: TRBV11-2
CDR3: CASSLFRKDDKETQYF
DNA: TGTGCCAGCAGCTTATTTAGGAAAGATGATAAAGAGACCCAGTACTTC

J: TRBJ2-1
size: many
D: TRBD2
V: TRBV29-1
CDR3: CSVEGTSGSHNEQFF
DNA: TGCAGCGTTGAAGGCACTAGCGGGAGTCACAATGAGCAGTTCTTC

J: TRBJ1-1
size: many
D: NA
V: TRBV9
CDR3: CASSVTPDKNTEAFF
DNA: TGTGCCAGCAGCGTAACTCCGGACAAGAACACTGAAGCTTTCTTT

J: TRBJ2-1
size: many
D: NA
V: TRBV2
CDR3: CASSDRPYNEQFF
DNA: TGTGCCAGCAGTGACAGGCCTTACAATGAGCAGTTCTTC

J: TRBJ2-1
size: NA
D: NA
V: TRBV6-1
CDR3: CASSLRQGRDEQFF
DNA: TGTGCCAGCAGTCTCCGGCAGGGTCGGGATGAGCAGTTCTTC

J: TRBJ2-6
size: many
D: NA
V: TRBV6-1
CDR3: CASSERTGANVLTF
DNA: TGTGCCAGCAGTGAACGGACTGGGGCCAACGTCCTGACTTTC

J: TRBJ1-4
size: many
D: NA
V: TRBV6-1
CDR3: CASVQAGEKLFF
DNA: TGTGCCAGCGTCCAGGCGGGGGAAAAACTGTTTTTT